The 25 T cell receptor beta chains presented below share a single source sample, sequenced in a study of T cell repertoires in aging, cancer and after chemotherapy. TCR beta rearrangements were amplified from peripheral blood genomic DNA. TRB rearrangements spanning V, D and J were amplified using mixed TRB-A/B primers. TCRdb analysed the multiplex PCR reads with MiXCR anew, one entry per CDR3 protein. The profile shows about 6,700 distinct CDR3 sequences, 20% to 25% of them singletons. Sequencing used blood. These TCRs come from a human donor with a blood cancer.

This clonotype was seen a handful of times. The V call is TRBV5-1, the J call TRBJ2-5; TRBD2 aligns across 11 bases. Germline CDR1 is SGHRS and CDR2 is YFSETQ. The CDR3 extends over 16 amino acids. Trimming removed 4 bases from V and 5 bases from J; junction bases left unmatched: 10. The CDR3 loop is CASSLLLAGGSETQYF. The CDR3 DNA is TGCGCCAGCAGCCTCCTCCTAGCGGGAGGTTCTGAGACCCAGTACTTC.

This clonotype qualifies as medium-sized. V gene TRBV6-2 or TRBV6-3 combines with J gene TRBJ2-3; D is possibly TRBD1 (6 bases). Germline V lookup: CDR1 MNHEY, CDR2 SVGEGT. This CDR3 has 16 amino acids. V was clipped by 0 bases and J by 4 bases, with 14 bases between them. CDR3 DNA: TGTGCCAGCAGTTACTCCAGGGTAGGGGGTGCAGATACGCAGTATTTT. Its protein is CASSYSRVGGADTQYF.

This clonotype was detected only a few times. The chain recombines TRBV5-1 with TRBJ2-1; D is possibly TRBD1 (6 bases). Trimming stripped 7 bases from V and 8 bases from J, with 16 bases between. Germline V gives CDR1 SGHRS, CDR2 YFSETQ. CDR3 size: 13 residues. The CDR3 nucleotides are TGCGCCAGCTACCTTTCAGGGGTGGATGAGCAGTTCTTC. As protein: CASYLSGVDEQFF. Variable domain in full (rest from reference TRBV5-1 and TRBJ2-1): KAGVTQTPRYLIKTRGQQVTLSCSPISGHRSVSWYQQTPGQGLQFLFEYFSETQRNKGNFPGRFSGRQFSNSRSEMNVSTLELGDSALYLCASYLSGVDEQFFGPGTRLTVL.

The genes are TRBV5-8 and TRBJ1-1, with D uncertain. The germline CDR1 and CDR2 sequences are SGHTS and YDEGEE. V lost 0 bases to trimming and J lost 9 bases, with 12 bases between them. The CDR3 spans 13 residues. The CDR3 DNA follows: TGTGCCAGCAGCTTGGGGGTCCGGGATAAAGCTTTCTTT. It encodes CASSLGVRDKAFF.

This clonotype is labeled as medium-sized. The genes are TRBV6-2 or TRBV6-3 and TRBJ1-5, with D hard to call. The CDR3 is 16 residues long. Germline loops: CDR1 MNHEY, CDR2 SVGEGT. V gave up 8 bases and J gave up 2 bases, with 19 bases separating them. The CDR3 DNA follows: TGTGCCAGCCGTCCCCTCGGGCTTGGGGGCAATCAGCCCCAGCATTTT. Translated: CASRPLGLGGNQPQHF.

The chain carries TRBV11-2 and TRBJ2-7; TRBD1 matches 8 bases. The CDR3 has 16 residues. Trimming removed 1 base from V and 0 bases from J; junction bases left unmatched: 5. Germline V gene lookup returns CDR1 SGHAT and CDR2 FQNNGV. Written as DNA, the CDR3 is TGTGCCAGCAGCTTAGGGGCAGGGGGCATCTCCTACGAGCAGTACTTC. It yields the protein CASSLGAGGISYEQYF.

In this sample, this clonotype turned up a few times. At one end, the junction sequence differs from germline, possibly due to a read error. CDR3 DNA sequence: TGCGCCAGCAGCACGGGACTAGCGGGAGAAGAGACCCAGTACTTC. This sequence encodes CASSTGLAGEETQYF. The gene calls are TRBV5-6 and TRBJ2-5; TRBD2 aligns across 14 bases. CDR1 and CDR2 (germline): SGHDT, YYEEEE. The CDR3 is 15 residues long.

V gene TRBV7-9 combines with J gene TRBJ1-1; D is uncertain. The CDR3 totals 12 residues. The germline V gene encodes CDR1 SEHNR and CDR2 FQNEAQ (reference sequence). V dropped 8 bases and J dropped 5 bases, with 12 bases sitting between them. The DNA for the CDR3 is TGTGCCAGCGAGGGCCTCCGGACTGAAGCTTTCTTT. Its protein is CASEGLRTEAFF.

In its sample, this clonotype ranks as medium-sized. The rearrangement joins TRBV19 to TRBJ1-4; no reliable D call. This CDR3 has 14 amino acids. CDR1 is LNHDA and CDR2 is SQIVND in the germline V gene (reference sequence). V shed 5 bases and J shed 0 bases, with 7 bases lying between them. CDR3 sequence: CASSAGATNEKLFF. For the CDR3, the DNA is TGTGCCAGTAGTGCGGGCGCAACTAATGAAAAACTGTTTTTT.

Here the CDR3 reads CASSPVIRDGGTEAFF. In DNA form, the CDR3 reads TGTGCCAGCTCACCCGTCATTCGGGACGGGGGCACTGAAGCTTTCTTT. The chain carries TRBV18 and TRBJ1-1; perhaps TRBD1 as D (5 bases). The germline V and J ends were trimmed by 3 bases and 4 bases, with 18 bases remaining between them. Germline-derived CDR1 and CDR2 are KGHSH and LQKENI. This CDR3 has 16 residues.

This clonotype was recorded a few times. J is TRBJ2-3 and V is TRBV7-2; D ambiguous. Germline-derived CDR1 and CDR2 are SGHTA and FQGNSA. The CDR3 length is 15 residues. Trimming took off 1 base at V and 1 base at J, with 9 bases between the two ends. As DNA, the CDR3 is TGTGCCAGCAGCTTAGTAAGGGTCGGCACAGATACGCAGTATTTT. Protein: CASSLVRVGTDTQYF.

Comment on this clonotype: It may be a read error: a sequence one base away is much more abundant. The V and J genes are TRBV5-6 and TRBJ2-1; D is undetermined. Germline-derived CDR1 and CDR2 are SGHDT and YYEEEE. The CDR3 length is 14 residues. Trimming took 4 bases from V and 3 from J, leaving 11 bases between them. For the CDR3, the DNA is TGTGCCAGCAGCCTAGGTGGTAGCTACAATGAGCAGTTCTTC. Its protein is CASSLGGSYNEQFF.

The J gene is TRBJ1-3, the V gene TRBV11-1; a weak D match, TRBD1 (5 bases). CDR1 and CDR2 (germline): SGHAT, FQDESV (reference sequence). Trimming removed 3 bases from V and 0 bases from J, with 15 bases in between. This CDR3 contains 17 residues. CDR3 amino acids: CASSFRTISSSGNTIYF. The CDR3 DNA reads TGTGCCAGCAGCTTCAGGACAATCTCGAGCTCTGGAAACACCATATATTTT.

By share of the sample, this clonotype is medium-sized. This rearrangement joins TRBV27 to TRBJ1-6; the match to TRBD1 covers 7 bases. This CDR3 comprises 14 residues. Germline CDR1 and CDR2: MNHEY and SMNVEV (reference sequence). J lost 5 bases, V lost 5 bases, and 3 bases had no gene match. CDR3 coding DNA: TGTGCCAGCAGTGTTACAGGGGATAATTCACCCCTCCACTTT. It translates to CASSVTGDNSPLHF.

The CDR3, as DNA: TGCGCCAGCGGGACAGTCGGCACCGGGGAGCTGTTTTTT. Its translation: CASGTVGTGELFF. The J gene is TRBJ2-2, the V gene TRBV5-1; 7 nucleotides agree with TRBD1. This CDR3 spans 13 amino acids. Looked up from germline, CDR1 is SGHRS and CDR2 is YFSETQ. J lost 4 bases, V lost 7 bases, and 4 bases had no gene match. The whole variable domain, remainder taken from reference TRBV5-1 and TRBJ2-2, is KAGVTQTPRYLIKTRGQQVTLSCSPISGHRSVSWYQQTPGQGLQFLFEYFSETQRNKGNFPGRFSGRQFSNSRSEMNVSTLELGDSALYLCASGTVGTGELFFGEGSRLTVL.

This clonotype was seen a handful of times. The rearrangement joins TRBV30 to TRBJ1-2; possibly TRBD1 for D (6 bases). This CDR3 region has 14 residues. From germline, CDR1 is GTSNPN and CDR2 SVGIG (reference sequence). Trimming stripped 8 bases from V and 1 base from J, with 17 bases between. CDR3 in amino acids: CASLRDNLNYGYTF. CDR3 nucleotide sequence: TGTGCCAGCCTCCGGGACAACCTTAACTATGGCTACACCTTC. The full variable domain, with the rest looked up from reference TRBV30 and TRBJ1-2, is SQTIHQWPATLVQPVGSPLSLECTVEGTSNPNLYWYRQAAGRGLQLLFYSVGIGQISSEVPQNLSASRPQDRQFILSSKKLLLSDSGFYLCASLRDNLNYGYTFGSGTRLTVV.

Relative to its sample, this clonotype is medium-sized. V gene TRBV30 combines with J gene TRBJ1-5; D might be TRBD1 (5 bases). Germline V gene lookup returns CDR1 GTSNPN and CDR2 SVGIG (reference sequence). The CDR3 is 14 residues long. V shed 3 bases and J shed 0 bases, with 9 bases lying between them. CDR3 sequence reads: CAWSSGNSNQPQHF. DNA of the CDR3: TGTGCCTGGAGCTCAGGGAATAGCAATCAGCCCCAGCATTTT.

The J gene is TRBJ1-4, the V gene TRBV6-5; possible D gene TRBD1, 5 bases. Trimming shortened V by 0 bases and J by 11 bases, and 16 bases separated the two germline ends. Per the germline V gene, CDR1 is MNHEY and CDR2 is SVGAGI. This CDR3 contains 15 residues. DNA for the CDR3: TGTGCCAGCAGTTACTCCGCAGGGAGGGTGTCGAAACTGTTTTTT. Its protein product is CASSYSAGRVSKLFF.

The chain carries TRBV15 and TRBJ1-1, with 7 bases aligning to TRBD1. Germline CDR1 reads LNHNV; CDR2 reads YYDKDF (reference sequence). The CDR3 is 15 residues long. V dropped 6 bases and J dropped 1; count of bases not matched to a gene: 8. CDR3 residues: CATSPSRTGNTEAFF. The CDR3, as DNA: TGTGCCACCAGTCCCTCCCGGACAGGGAACACTGAAGCTTTCTTT. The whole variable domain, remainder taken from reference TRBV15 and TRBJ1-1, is DAMVIQNPRYQVTQFGKPVTLSCSQTLNHNVMYWYQQKSSQAPKLLFHYYDKDFNNEADTPDNFQSRRPNTSFCFLDIRSPGLGDTAMYLCATSPSRTGNTEAFFGQGTRLTVV.

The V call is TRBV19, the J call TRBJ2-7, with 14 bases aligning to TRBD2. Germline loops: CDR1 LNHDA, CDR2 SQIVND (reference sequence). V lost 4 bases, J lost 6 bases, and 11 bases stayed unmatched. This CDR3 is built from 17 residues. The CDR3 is CASSRTPGLAGAFEQYF. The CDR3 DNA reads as TGTGCCAGTAGTAGGACGCCGGGACTAGCGGGAGCATTCGAGCAGTACTTC.

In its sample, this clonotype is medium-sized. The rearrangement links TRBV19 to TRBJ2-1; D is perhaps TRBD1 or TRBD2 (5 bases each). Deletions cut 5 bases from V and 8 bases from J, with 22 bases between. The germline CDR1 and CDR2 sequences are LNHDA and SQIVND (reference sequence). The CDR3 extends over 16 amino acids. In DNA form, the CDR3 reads TGTGCCAGTAGTCGGGGCGGACCCAGGGTAAGGGATGAGCAGTTCTTC. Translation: CASSRGGPRVRDEQFF.

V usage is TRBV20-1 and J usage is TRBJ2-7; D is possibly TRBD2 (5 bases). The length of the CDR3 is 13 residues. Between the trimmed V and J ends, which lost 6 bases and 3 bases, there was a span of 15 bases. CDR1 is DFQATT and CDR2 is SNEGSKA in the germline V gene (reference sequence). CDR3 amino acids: CSAPSGVSYEQYF. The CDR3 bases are TGCAGTGCCCCCTCCGGGGTCAGCTACGAGCAGTACTTC.

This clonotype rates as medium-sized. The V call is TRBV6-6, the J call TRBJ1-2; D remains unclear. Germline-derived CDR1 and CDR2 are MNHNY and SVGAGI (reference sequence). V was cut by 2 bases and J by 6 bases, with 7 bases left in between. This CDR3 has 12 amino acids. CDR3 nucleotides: TGTGCCAGCAGTTACAGGGAGGATGGCTACACCTTC. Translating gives CASSYREDGYTF.

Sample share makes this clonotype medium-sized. CDR3 DNA: TGCAGCGTTGGACAGCAGCCCCAGCATTTT. Protein sequence: CSVGQQPQHF. The J gene is TRBJ1-5, the V gene TRBV29-1, with D possibly TRBD1 on 5 matching bases. V was trimmed by 4 bases and J by 7 bases, leaving 5 bases between them. Germline V CDR1 and CDR2: SQVTM, ANQGSEA. The CDR3 sequence is 10 residues long.

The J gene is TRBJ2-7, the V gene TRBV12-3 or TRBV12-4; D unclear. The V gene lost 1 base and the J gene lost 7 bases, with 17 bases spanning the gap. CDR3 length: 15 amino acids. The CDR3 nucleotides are TGTGCCAGCAGTTTAGGCGGCCCTCGTCCGGATGAGCAGTACTTC. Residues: CASSLGGPRPDEQYF.